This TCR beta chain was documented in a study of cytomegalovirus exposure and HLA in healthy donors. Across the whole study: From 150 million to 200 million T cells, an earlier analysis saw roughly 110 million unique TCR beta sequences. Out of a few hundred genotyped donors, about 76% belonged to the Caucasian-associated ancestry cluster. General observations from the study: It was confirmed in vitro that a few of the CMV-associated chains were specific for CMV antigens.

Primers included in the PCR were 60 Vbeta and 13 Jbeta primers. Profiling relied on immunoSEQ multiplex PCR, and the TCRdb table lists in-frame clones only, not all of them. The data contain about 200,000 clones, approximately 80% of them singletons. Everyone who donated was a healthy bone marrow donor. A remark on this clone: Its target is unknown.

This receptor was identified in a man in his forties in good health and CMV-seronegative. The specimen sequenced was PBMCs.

In DNA form, the CDR3 reads TGTGCCAGCAGTTCCCCGTTAGCGGGAGGAGGGGACGAGCAGTACTTC. As protein: CASSSPLAGGGDEQYF. The chain employs TRBV28 and TRBJ2-5; TRBD2 agrees at 10 bases. With the DNA end fitting TRBJ2-7 better, the J assignment may be wrong. The CDR3 is 16 amino acids. Germline values: CDR1 MDHEN, CDR2 SYDVKM.